The next 7 T cell receptor beta chains were all read from a single sample in a study of shared clonotypes between healthy human individuals. Generated by immunoSEQ multiplex PCR, the TCRdb table keeps only in-frame clones and is missing some. The sample carries roughly 200,000 clones, over 50% recorded once. Material for sequencing was memory CD4+ T cells sorted from blood. Regarding subset: CD45RA-negative fraction. These receptors were obtained from a man aged 25 to 40 in good health.

To note about this clone: The sample holds other DNA sequences that translate to the same CDR3. The chain carries TRBV5-1 and TRBJ1-1; D remains ambiguous. The CDR3 totals 14 residues. Trimming removed 2 bases from V and 2 bases from J, with 10 bases in between. Germline CDR1 is SGHRS and CDR2 is YFSETQ. Written as DNA, the CDR3 is TGCGCCAGCAGCTTTAAGGGTCAAAACACTGAAGCTTTCTTT. Translating gives CASSFKGQNTEAFF.

This chain connects TRBV28 to TRBJ1-5, with 9 bases identical to TRBD1. The CDR3 spans 14 residues. The V and J ends lost 6 bases and 5 bases, in that order; junction bases with no gene match: 5. Germline lookup yields CDR1 MDHEN and CDR2 SYDVKM. The CDR3 nucleotides are TGTGCCAGCAGCCCGAGGACAGGGGATCAGCCCCAGCATTTT. Its translation is CASSPRTGDQPQHF. Using reference TRBV28 and TRBJ1-5 for the parts outside the CDR3, the full variable domain is DVKVTQSSRYLVKRTGEKVFLECVQDMDHENMFWYRQDPGLGLRLIYFSYDVKMKEKGDIPEGYSVSREKKERFSLILESASTNQTSMYLCASSPRTGDQPQHFGDGTRLSIL.

This chain joins TRBV6-6 and TRBJ2-3; TRBD1 or TRBD2 may be the D gene (5 bases each). Germline V lookup: CDR1 MNHNY, CDR2 SVGAGI (reference sequence). The CDR3 is 16 amino acids. Trimming left V 1 base short and J 3 bases short, with 14 bases between. The CDR3 nucleotides are TGTGCCAGCAGTTACTGGGCCGGGGCTGGAACAGATACGCAGTATTTT. Translation: CASSYWAGAGTDTQYF.

This clone has just a few counts. This chain links TRBV5-1 with TRBJ2-1, with a possible D match to TRBD2 (5 bases). Per germline, CDR1 SGHRS and CDR2 YFSETQ. V was cut by 4 bases and J by 9 bases, with 14 bases left in between. The CDR3 runs 13 residues. CDR3 loop: CASSHRTDAEQFF. The CDR3, as DNA: TGCGCCAGCAGCCATCGGACTGATGCTGAGCAGTTCTTC.

This clone turned up a few times. This chain joins TRBV10-3 and TRBJ1-1; a possible D gene is TRBD1 (5 bases). The CDR3 totals 13 residues. CDR1 is ENHRY, CDR2 SYGVKD, per germline. Deletions cut 8 bases from V and 1 base from J, with 11 bases between. The CDR3 spells CAIGSGGNTEAFF. CDR3 coding DNA: TGTGCCATCGGCAGTGGGGGGAACACTGAAGCTTTCTTT.

The rearrangement links TRBV7-8 to TRBJ1-1; no definite D call. From germline, CDR1 is SGHVS and CDR2 FQNEAQ. V lost 3 bases and J lost 5, with 13 bases in between. The CDR3 consists of 14 residues. CDR3 bases: TGTGCCAGCAGCTTGGCGATTACGAGTACTGAAGCTTTCTTT. Translated: CASSLAITSTEAFF.

The V call is TRBV4-3, the J call TRBJ2-1, with TRBD2 identical over 8 bases. The J segment lost 8 bases and the V segment lost 0 bases, leaving 9 bases of the junction unmatched. CDR3 length: 16 amino acids. Germline CDR1 and CDR2: LGHNA and YSLEER. CDR3 bases: TGCGCCAGCAGCCAAGATCCGAGCGGGAGAGGGTATGAGCAGTTCTTC. This codes for CASSQDPSGRGYEQFF.